What follows is one T cell receptor beta chain and its context. These data originate in a study of blood T cell repertoires in COVID-19. Sequencing was performed with immunoSEQ multiplex PCR; in TCRdb, only in-frame clones are kept and a portion is missing. The table has under 95,000 clones, approximately 86% seen once; the top ten hold approximately 3%. Sequencing was performed on peripheral blood. This TCR derives from a woman aged 80 or over with COVID-19, enrolled during active disease.

The CDR3 DNA is TGTGCCACCAGTGATTTTCGGGGGAAGGGCTACACCTTC. Its protein product is CATSDFRGKGYTF. This chain uses TRBV24-1 with TRBJ1-2, with TRBD1 as a possible D gene (5 bases). V shed 1 base and J shed 8 bases, with 10 bases lying between them. Germline-derived CDR1 and CDR2 are KGHDR and SFDVKD. This CDR3 spans 13 amino acids.